Following are 28 T cell receptor beta chains from one sample sequenced in a study of T cell repertoires in cytomegalovirus infection. TCRdb re-derived calls from the reads in MiXCR, one entry per CDR3 protein. The sample has roughly 730,000 distinct CDR3 sequences, around 31% seen once. No antigen has been assigned to these receptors. The source material was cultured PBMCs, sampled from culture after CMV antigen stimulation. These receptor sequences come from a human donor in good health (CMV status not recorded). Some clones in this sample may be carry-over from other donors' samples.

This chain links TRBV5-1 with TRBJ1-2; D is ambiguous. The CDR3 runs 13 residues. Deletions cut 0 bases from V and 6 bases from J, with 9 bases between. Germline V lookup: CDR1 SGHRS, CDR2 YFSETQ. CDR3 region: CASSLEEGDGYTF. DNA of the CDR3: TGCGCCAGCAGCTTGGAGGAGGGAGATGGCTACACCTTC. Full variable domain (rest looked up from reference TRBV5-1 and TRBJ1-2): KAGVTQTPRYLIKTRGQQVTLSCSPISGHRSVSWYQQTPGQGLQFLFEYFSETQRNKGNFPGRFSGRQFSNSRSEMNVSTLELGDSALYLCASSLEEGDGYTFGSGTRLTVV.

This clonotype was observed a handful of times. The chain uses TRBV7-8 and TRBJ2-3; D is undetermined. The germline CDR1 and CDR2 sequences are SGHVS and FQNEAQ. V lost 8 bases and J lost 5, with 17 bases in between. The CDR3 extends over 14 amino acids. CDR3 region: CASGTEPFEDTQYF. CDR3 nucleotides: TGTGCCAGCGGCACGGAACCCTTCGAAGATACGCAGTATTTT. The complete variable domain, with remaining parts taken from reference TRBV7-8 and TRBJ2-3, reads GAGVSQSPRYKVAKRGQDVALRCDPISGHVSLFWYQQALGQGPEFLTYFQNEAQLDKSGLPSDRFFAERPEGSVSTLKIQRTQQEDSAVYLCASGTEPFEDTQYFGPGTRLTVL.

The rearrangement uses TRBV7-2 and TRBJ2-3; D might be TRBD2 (5 bases). Trimming took off 8 bases at V and 2 bases at J, with 8 bases between the two ends. CDR1 SGHTA and CDR2 FQGNSA come from the germline V gene. The CDR3 extends over 12 amino acids. CDR3: CASRDDTDTQYF. Written as DNA, the CDR3 is TGTGCCAGCCGGGATGACACAGATACGCAGTATTTT.

CDR3 sequence: CSARLPTDTQYF. The CDR3 DNA reads TGCAGTGCTAGACTTCCGACAGATACGCAGTATTTT. The chain joins TRBV20-1 to TRBJ2-3; D is unclear. Germline V gene data show CDR1 as DFQATT and CDR2 as SNEGSKA (reference sequence). V gave up 2 bases and J gave up 3 bases, with 6 bases separating them. CDR3 length: 12 amino acids.

A few counts support this clonotype. The chain recombines TRBV7-9 with TRBJ1-6; no reliable D call. Trimming removed 1 base from V and 7 bases from J, with 8 bases in between. Germline CDR1 SEHNR, CDR2 FQNEAQ (reference sequence). The CDR3 loop spans 14 amino acids. Written as DNA, the CDR3 is TGTGCCAGCAGCTTAGTTTTCAAAAATTCACCCCTCCACTTT. Protein product: CASSLVFKNSPLHF. The full variable domain, in which reference TRBV7-9 and TRBJ1-6 provide the parts outside the CDR3, is DTGVSQNPRHKITKRGQNVTFRCDPISEHNRLYWYRQTLGQGPEFLTYFQNEAQLEKSRLLSDRFSAERPKGSFSTLEIQRTEQGDSAMYLCASSLVFKNSPLHFGNGTRLTVT.

V and J are TRBV19 and TRBJ1-2; D might be TRBD1 (5 bases). V was pared by 0 bases and J by 4 bases, with 9 bases between. The CDR3 totals 14 residues. CDR1 is LNHDA, CDR2 SQIVND, per germline (reference sequence). CDR3 nucleotide sequence: TGTGCCAGTAGTATAGATCCGGGGCTCTATGGCTACACCTTC. Its protein is CASSIDPGLYGYTF.

In this sample, this clonotype turned up many times. This chain connects TRBV7-8 to TRBJ2-3; 8 bases map to TRBD1. The CDR3 is made up of 15 amino acids. The ends lost 1 base at V and 6 bases at J; junction bases unmatched: 6. Germline CDR1 SGHVS, CDR2 FQNEAQ. DNA for the CDR3: TGTGCCAGCAGCTTAGAGGACAGGGACGGCGATACGCAGTATTTT. This encodes CASSLEDRDGDTQYF.

The chain couples TRBV28 to TRBJ2-2, with 13 positions matching TRBD2. The germline V gene encodes CDR1 MDHEN and CDR2 SYDVKM. Germline trimming cut 10 bases from V and 3 bases from J; bases unmatched to any gene: 5. The CDR3 sequence is 15 residues long. The CDR3 loop reads CAKLAGGPDTGELFF. In nucleotides, the CDR3 is TGTGCCAAACTAGCGGGGGGGCCGGACACCGGGGAGCTGTTTTTT.

The rearrangement uses TRBV12-3 or TRBV12-4 and TRBJ1-6; no clear D. Trimming shortened V by 6 bases and J by 0 bases, and 12 bases separated the two germline ends. This CDR3 has 16 residues. In nucleotides, the CDR3 is TGTGCCAGCAGCCCGGAGGTGAGCTCCTATAATTCACCCCTCCACTTT. Protein: CASSPEVSSYNSPLHF.

J is TRBJ2-7 and V is TRBV5-4, with TRBD1 matching 11 bases. Germline trimming cut 5 bases from V and 6 bases from J; bases unmatched to any gene: 10. Germline V gene data show CDR1 as SGHNT and CDR2 as YYREEE (reference sequence). The CDR3 is 15 residues long. This CDR3 is CASSSGQGAVSEQYF. The CDR3 region has the DNA TGTGCCAGCAGTTCCGGACAGGGGGCAGTCAGCGAGCAGTACTTC.

The chain couples TRBV7-6 to TRBJ2-1; possible D gene TRBD2, 7 bases. Germline CDR1 SGHVS, CDR2 FNYEAQ. The CDR3 extends over 17 amino acids. V lost 5 bases, J lost 8 bases, and 25 bases lay in between. CDR3 sequence (DNA): TGTGCCAGCAGCCCTGGTGTGCTGGGGGGGACAATTTATGAGCAGTTCTTC. The encoded protein is CASSPGVLGGTIYEQFF.

This clonotype has a handful of counts. The chain links TRBV7-6 to TRBJ1-6; D gene uncertain. Germline CDR1 reads SGHVS; CDR2 reads FNYEAQ. The CDR3 is 14 amino acids. V shed 4 bases and J shed 7 bases, with 11 bases lying between them. The CDR3 reads CASSSRQINSPLHF. Here the CDR3 DNA reads TGTGCCAGCAGCTCCCGCCAAATCAATTCACCCCTCCACTTT.

The gene calls are TRBV12-3 or TRBV12-4 and TRBJ2-5; 9 nucleotides line up with TRBD2. Losses at the gene ends were 3 bases for V and 5 bases for J; bases not matched to a gene: 7. CDR3 length: 15 amino acids. In DNA form, the CDR3 reads TGTGCCAGCAGTTTTGCGGGAGGGCCGGGGGAGACCCAGTACTTC. Protein: CASSFAGGPGETQYF.

The rearrangement links TRBV18 to TRBJ1-1; D call uncertain. The V end was cut by 2 bases, the J end by 1 base, with 8 bases between. The CDR3 contains 14 residues. Germline V gene data show CDR1 as KGHSH and CDR2 as LQKENI. CDR3 nucleotides: TGTGCCAGCTCACCAGCGGACGGGAACACTGAAGCTTTCTTT. Amino acid sequence: CASSPADGNTEAFF.

The chain has TRBV6-1 and TRBJ2-3; TRBD1 matches 9 bases. V lost 5 bases to trimming and J lost 4 bases; unmatched junction nucleotides: 13. Per the germline V gene, CDR1 is MNHNS and CDR2 is SASEGT. The CDR3 spans 17 residues. The CDR3 sequence: CASSYGPRTGVPDTQYF. CDR3 bases: TGTGCCAGCAGTTACGGTCCGAGGACAGGGGTCCCAGATACGCAGTATTTT.

The chain carries TRBV24-1 and TRBJ2-2, with TRBD2 matching 7 bases. The V segment lost 3 bases and the J segment 0 bases; nucleotides outside the gene matches: 6. Germline-derived CDR1 and CDR2 are KGHDR and SFDVKD. The CDR3 sequence is 17 residues long. CDR3 in amino acids: CATSDPTAGPNTGELFF. The CDR3, as DNA: TGTGCCACCAGTGATCCAACAGCGGGGCCGAACACCGGGGAGCTGTTTTTT.

This clonotype was detected a few times. V usage is TRBV27 and J usage is TRBJ2-5; D ambiguous. Trimming took off 7 bases at V and 2 bases at J, with 17 bases between the two ends. Germline CDR1 is MNHEY and CDR2 is SMNVEV (reference sequence). This CDR3 has 15 amino acids. CDR3 sequence: CASTPSWNSQETQYF. The CDR3 nucleotides are TGTGCCAGCACCCCCTCATGGAATTCACAAGAGACCCAGTACTTC.

This chain links TRBV20-1 with TRBJ2-5; TRBD1 aligns across 9 bases. V gave up 3 bases and J gave up 4 bases; unmatched junction bases: 6. The CDR3 loop spans 14 amino acids. The germline gives CDR1 DFQATT, CDR2 SNEGSKA (reference sequence). CDR3: CSASRPGQGETQYF. CDR3 bases: TGCAGTGCTAGCCGCCCGGGACAGGGAGAGACCCAGTACTTC.

This chain joins TRBV19 and TRBJ1-2; no firm D call. The germline gives CDR1 LNHDA, CDR2 SQIVND (reference sequence). This CDR3 is 12 amino acids long. The ends were cut back, 5 bases at V and 4 bases at J, with 8 bases in the middle. The DNA for the CDR3 is TGTGCCAGTAGTGGCGTCGGCTATGGCTACACCTTC. It specifies CASSGVGYGYTF.

This clonotype occurred a few times. This chain connects TRBV5-4 to TRBJ1-1; D possibly corresponds to TRBD1 (6 bases). The CDR3 sequence is 15 residues long. V lost 4 bases and J lost 5, with 18 bases in between. The germline V gene has CDR1 SGHNT and CDR2 YYREEE (reference sequence). CDR3 bases: TGTGCCAGCAGCGGAGGGGGGCAGGGTTTGACTGAAGCTTTCTTT. It translates to CASSGGGQGLTEAFF.

The rearrangement joins TRBV7-6 to TRBJ2-1; D perhaps matches TRBD1 (6 bases). CDR1 is SGHVS and CDR2 is FNYEAQ in the germline V gene. The CDR3 totals 14 residues. Deletions cut 1 base from V and 7 bases from J, with 11 bases between. CDR3 sequence: CASSLVGAENEQFF. In DNA form, the CDR3 reads TGTGCCAGCAGCTTAGTGGGGGCGGAAAATGAGCAGTTCTTC.

This clonotype was counted only a few times. The chain employs TRBV6-1 and TRBJ1-6; D is unresolved. Germline V gene data show CDR1 as MNHNS and CDR2 as SASEGT. This CDR3 is 13 amino acids long. The germline V and J ends were trimmed by 10 bases and 10 bases, with 17 bases remaining between them. CDR3 DNA: TGTGCCACCGAGGCGTGGGTGCGGTCACCCCTCCACTTT. It translates to CATEAWVRSPLHF.

The chain couples TRBV12-3 or TRBV12-4 to TRBJ2-3; D gene uncertain. Trimming pared 5 bases from V and 3 bases from J, leaving 18 bases between. The CDR3 is 16 residues long. The CDR3 loop reads CASSPYGVSRTDTQYF. DNA of the CDR3: TGTGCCAGCAGTCCATACGGAGTTAGCCGGACAGATACGCAGTATTTT.

The chain has TRBV7-2 and TRBJ1-6, with D maybe TRBD1 (5 bases). Trimming removed 4 bases from V and 7 bases from J, with 14 bases in between. Germline CDR1 and CDR2: SGHTA and FQGNSA. The CDR3 is 15 amino acids. DNA of the CDR3: TGTGCCAGCAGCTCCTTAGGGCAGGGCAATTCACCCCTCCACTTT. Translated, it gives CASSSLGQGNSPLHF.

The rearrangement links TRBV4-3 to TRBJ2-1, with 11 bases identical to TRBD2. The CDR3 length is 20 residues. The V and J ends lost 0 bases and 4 bases, in that order; junction bases with no gene match: 14. Germline V gene lookup returns CDR1 LGHNA and CDR2 YSLEER. CDR3 residues: CASSQDRSNAGTSGYNEQFF. CDR3 nucleotide sequence: TGCGCCAGCAGCCAAGATCGGTCTAATGCCGGGACTAGCGGATACAATGAGCAGTTCTTC.

This clonotype showed up just a few times. The rearrangement joins TRBV11-2 to TRBJ2-7; D assignment may be TRBD1 or TRBD2 (5 bases each). In germline, CDR1 is SGHAT, CDR2 FQNNGV. Trimming took 5 bases from V and 2 from J, leaving 16 bases between them. CDR3 length: 15 residues. The DNA for the CDR3 is TGTGCCAGCAGCAAATACCGGGACCTAGCCTACGAGCAGTACTTC. It encodes CASSKYRDLAYEQYF.

This clonotype was observed a handful of times. The V gene is TRBV6-1, the J gene TRBJ2-7, with 8 bases identical to TRBD1. The V gene's germline CDR1 is MNHNS and CDR2 SASEGT. Trimming cost V 5 bases and J 6 bases; bases outside gene matches: 15. The CDR3 covers 16 residues. Written as DNA, the CDR3 is TGTGCCAGCAGTAGCGCTCCAAACAGGGGGGTCGTCGAGCAGTACTTC. Translating it yields CASSSAPNRGVVEQYF.

The sample holds many counts of this clonotype. This sequence joins TRBV7-2 and TRBJ1-6, with 10 positions matching TRBD1. This CDR3 spans 15 amino acids. V was pared by 6 bases and J by 7 bases, with 6 bases of the junction left unmatched. Per germline, CDR1 SGHTA and CDR2 FQGNSA. For the CDR3, the DNA is TGTGCCAGCAGACGAGGACAGGGGGAGAATTCACCCCTCCACTTT. It codes for CASRRGQGENSPLHF. The whole variable domain, filled in from reference TRBV7-2 and TRBJ1-6, reads GAGVSQSPSNKVTEKGKDVELRCDPISGHTALYWYRQSLGQGLEFLIYFQGNSAPDKSGLPSDRFSAERTGGSVSTLTIQRTQQEDSAVYLCASRRGQGENSPLHFGNGTRLTVT.